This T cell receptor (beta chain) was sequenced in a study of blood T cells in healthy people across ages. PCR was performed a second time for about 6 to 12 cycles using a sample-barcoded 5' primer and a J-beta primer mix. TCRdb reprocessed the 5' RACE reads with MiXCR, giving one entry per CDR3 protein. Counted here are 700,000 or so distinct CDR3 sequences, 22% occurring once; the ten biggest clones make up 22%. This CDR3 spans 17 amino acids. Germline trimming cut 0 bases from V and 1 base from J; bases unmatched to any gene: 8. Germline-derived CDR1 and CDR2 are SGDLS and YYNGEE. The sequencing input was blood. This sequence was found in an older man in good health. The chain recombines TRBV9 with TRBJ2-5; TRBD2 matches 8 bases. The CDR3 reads CASSVAWRGVFQETQYF. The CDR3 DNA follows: TGTGCCAGCAGCGTAGCATGGCGGGGGGTCTTCCAAGAGACCCAGTACTTC.